This T cell receptor (beta chain) was retrieved from a study of blood T cell repertoires in COVID-19. Original methodology: Estimation of nucleated cell counts relied on the amplification of reference gene primers. Here immunoSEQ multiplex PCR was the method, and the copy in TCRdb shows in-frame clones only, minus some. For V, J and clone size, that table is used; D and trimming come from the DNA. The data contain around 120,000 clones, roughly 90% of them singletons. The CDR3 is 13 amino acids. Trimming shortened V by 3 bases and J by 4 bases, and 6 bases separated the two germline ends. Germline-derived CDR1 and CDR2 are LNHDA and SQIVND (reference sequence).

Material: peripheral blood. The chain combines TRBV19 with TRBJ2-2; D unclear. This receptor was identified in a man aged 55-75 years with COVID-19, enrolled during active disease. The chain's CDR3 is CASSMGLTGELFF. The DNA of the CDR3 is TGTGCCAGTAGTATGGGCCTCACCGGGGAGCTGTTTTTT.